The 27 T cell receptor beta chains in this list originate from one sample, sequenced in a study of T cells after yellow fever vaccination. TCRdb re-derived calls from the 5' RACE reads in MiXCR, one entry per CDR3 protein. The table has 300,000 to 350,000 distinct CDR3 sequences, roughly 4.3% seen once. This material consisted of PBMCs, taken 5 days after the yellow fever booster vaccination. The source is a young man who received the YFV17D yellow fever vaccine.

DNA of the CDR3: TGCGCCAGCAGCCCAAGACAGGGACTGGCCTATGGCTACACCTTC. The encoded protein is CASSPRQGLAYGYTF. This chain connects TRBV5-1 to TRBJ1-2, with 7 positions matching TRBD1. V shed 4 bases and J 4 bases; nucleotides not matched to a gene: 10. The CDR3 is 15 residues long. CDR1 and CDR2 from the germline V gene are SGHRS and YFSETQ.

This clonotype was seen a few times. The chain recombines TRBV5-1 with TRBJ2-5, with D perhaps being TRBD1 or TRBD2 (5 bases each). This CDR3 has 14 residues. Germline V gives CDR1 SGHRS, CDR2 YFSETQ. Deletions cut 4 bases from V and 1 base from J, with 11 bases between. The CDR3 DNA sequence: TGCGCCAGCAGCAGCCGGGGCATCCAAGAGACCCAGTACTTC. Its protein product is CASSSRGIQETQYF. Looking up the rest from reference TRBV5-1 and TRBJ2-5 gives the full variable domain: KAGVTQTPRYLIKTRGQQVTLSCSPISGHRSVSWYQQTPGQGLQFLFEYFSETQRNKGNFPGRFSGRQFSNSRSEMNVSTLELGDSALYLCASSSRGIQETQYFGPGTRLLVL.

This chain connects TRBV15 to TRBJ2-1; TRBD2 aligns across 9 bases. The V segment lost 0 bases and the J segment 4 bases; nucleotides outside the gene matches: 1. The germline CDR1 and CDR2 sequences are LNHNV and YYDKDF (reference sequence). The CDR3 length is 15 residues. The CDR3 nucleotides read TGTGCCACCAGCAGAGATGCGGGGGGGTACAATGAGCAGTTCTTC. It specifies CATSRDAGGYNEQFF. The full variable domain, with the rest looked up from reference TRBV15 and TRBJ2-1, is DAMVIQNPRYQVTQFGKPVTLSCSQTLNHNVMYWYQQKSSQAPKLLFHYYDKDFNNEADTPDNFQSRRPNTSFCFLDIRSPGLGDTAMYLCATSRDAGGYNEQFFGPGTRLTVL.

This clonotype has a handful of counts. This chain connects TRBV29-1 to TRBJ1-1; D call uncertain. The CDR3 runs to 12 residues. Germline V CDR1 and CDR2: SQVTM, ANQGSEA. Deletions cut 1 base from V and 1 base from J, with 4 bases between. The CDR3 region has the DNA TGCAGCGTTGAAGCAGAGAACACTGAAGCTTTCTTT. As protein: CSVEAENTEAFF.

This clonotype appeared many times. The chain recombines TRBV6-6 with TRBJ2-5; weak D call: TRBD2 (7 bases). This CDR3 has 14 amino acids. V lost 11 bases and J lost 3, with 19 bases in between. Per the germline V gene, CDR1 is MNHNY and CDR2 is SVGAGI (reference sequence). The CDR3 DNA follows: TGTGCCTGCGGACGGGGGGCTCAGGAAGAGACCCAGTACTTC. This sequence encodes CACGRGAQEETQYF.

This clonotype was counted ten times or more. The chain employs TRBV11-2 and TRBJ1-1, with D hard to call. The V gene lost 3 bases and the J gene lost 5 bases, with 13 bases spanning the gap. Looked up from germline, CDR1 is SGHAT and CDR2 is FQNNGV. There are 14 residues in the CDR3. The CDR3 reads CASSFTRGITEAFF. The CDR3 region has the DNA TGTGCCAGCAGCTTTACTCGGGGTATTACTGAAGCTTTCTTT.

In this sample, this clonotype turned up a few times. The chain couples TRBV7-9 to TRBJ2-5, with unresolved D. CDR3 size: 13 residues. With 0 bases removed from V and 2 bases from J, the gap between germline ends came to 4 bases. The germline gives CDR1 SEHNR, CDR2 FQNEAQ (reference sequence). CDR3: CASSLALQETQYF. The CDR3 nucleotides are TGTGCCAGCAGCTTAGCGCTTCAAGAGACCCAGTACTTC.

This clonotype was counted a few times. The chain carries TRBV5-1 and TRBJ1-5, with 8 nucleotides matching TRBD1. This CDR3 spans 15 amino acids. Per germline, CDR1 SGHRS and CDR2 YFSETQ. With V trimmed by 4 bases and J by 4 bases, 7 bases remained unmatched. This CDR3 reads CASSPWTGSNQPQHF. CDR3 nucleotide sequence: TGCGCCAGCAGCCCCTGGACAGGGTCTAATCAGCCCCAGCATTTT.

The sample holds many counts of this clonotype. The CDR3 bases are TGCGCCAGCAGCTTGCTGGGCGGGGGGCTAGCAAGTGAGCAGTTCTTC. This translates into CASSLLGGGLASEQFF. The rearrangement uses TRBV5-1 and TRBJ2-1, with TRBD2 matching 8 bases. The CDR3 extends over 16 amino acids. Germline loops: CDR1 SGHRS, CDR2 YFSETQ. Losses at the gene ends were 1 base for V and 9 bases for J; bases not matched to a gene: 12.

This clonotype was counted between two and nine times. This chain uses TRBV5-1 with TRBJ1-4, with 7 bases matching TRBD1. V lost 4 bases and J lost 8; bases outside the gene matches: 11. CDR1 and CDR2 from the germline V gene are SGHRS and YFSETQ. This CDR3 has 15 amino acids. CDR3 in amino acids: CASSDAQGGREKLFF. The CDR3 nucleotides read TGCGCCAGCAGCGACGCCCAGGGGGGTAGGGAAAAACTGTTTTTT.

This clonotype appeared a few times. The chain links TRBV6-5 to TRBJ2-3, with 7 bases lining up with TRBD2. This CDR3 comprises 15 residues. In germline, CDR1 is MNHEY, CDR2 SVGAGI. The CDR3 protein is CVTSGGYYRTDTQYF. In DNA, the CDR3 is TGTGTCACCTCGGGGGGTTACTACCGCACAGATACGCAGTATTTT.

V gene TRBV27 combines with J gene TRBJ2-5; TRBD2 matches at 9 bases. The CDR3 runs 16 residues. CDR1 MNHEY and CDR2 SMNVEV come from the germline V gene (reference sequence). V lost 3 bases and J lost 5; bases outside the gene matches: 10. DNA for the CDR3: TGTGCCAGCAGTTTCTTGATGACTAGCGGTTGGGAGACCCAGTACTTC. Its protein is CASSFLMTSGWETQYF.

The rearrangement joins TRBV6-2 or TRBV6-3 to TRBJ2-6; 9 bases align to TRBD1. Germline V lookup: CDR1 MNHEY, CDR2 SVGEGT. This CDR3 region has 18 residues. After removal of 3 bases from V and 0 bases from J, the junction contained 6 bases not matched to a gene. CDR3 residues: CASSYRTGESSGANVLTF. The CDR3 DNA reads TGTGCCAGCAGTTATCGGACAGGGGAGAGCTCTGGGGCCAACGTCCTGACTTTC.

Many counts were recorded for this clonotype. This chain uses TRBV5-5 with TRBJ2-4; possibly TRBD2 for D (6 bases). Germline V gene sequence: CDR1 SGHKS, CDR2 YYEKEE (reference sequence). V was trimmed by 4 bases and J by 6 bases, leaving 17 bases between them. CDR3 length equals 15 residues. The CDR3 region is CASSLAGFGRNIQYF. In DNA form, the CDR3 reads TGTGCCAGCAGCCTCGCAGGGTTCGGGAGAAACATTCAGTACTTC.

This clonotype was counted at least ten times. This chain joins TRBV5-1 and TRBJ2-7, with a weak D call TRBD2 (7 bases). The CDR3 spans 14 residues. Between the trimmed V and J ends, which lost 2 bases and 4 bases, there was a span of 13 bases. CDR1 SGHRS and CDR2 YFSETQ come from the germline V gene. This CDR3 reads CASSLGGARYEQYF. In nucleotides, the CDR3 is TGCGCCAGCAGCTTAGGGGGGGCAAGGTACGAGCAGTACTTC. The complete variable domain, with remaining parts taken from reference TRBV5-1 and TRBJ2-7, reads KAGVTQTPRYLIKTRGQQVTLSCSPISGHRSVSWYQQTPGQGLQFLFEYFSETQRNKGNFPGRFSGRQFSNSRSEMNVSTLELGDSALYLCASSLGGARYEQYFGPGTRLTVT.

This clonotype showed up many times. The J gene is TRBJ2-2, the V gene TRBV12-3 or TRBV12-4, with D unresolved. This CDR3 is built from 13 residues. The ends were cut back, 3 bases at V and 3 bases at J, with 5 bases in the middle. CDR3 bases: TGTGCCAGCAGTTTCGGCTACACCGGGGAGCTGTTTTTT. Its translation is CASSFGYTGELFF.

The chain uses TRBV25-1 and TRBJ1-1; TRBD1 aligns across 8 bases. The CDR3 has 13 residues. J gave up 5 bases and V 6 bases, and 5 bases lay outside the gene matches. Looked up from germline, CDR1 is MGHDK and CDR2 is SYGVNS. This CDR3 reads CASRTGVRTEAFF. CDR3 sequence (DNA): TGTGCCAGCAGGACAGGGGTACGGACTGAAGCTTTCTTT.

This clonotype was observed many times. V is TRBV5-4 and J is TRBJ2-1, with D perhaps TRBD2 (6 bases). V gave up 4 bases and J gave up 3 bases, with 17 bases separating them. The CDR3 spans 16 residues. In germline, CDR1 is SGHNT, CDR2 YYREEE (reference sequence). CDR3 bases: TGTGCCAGCAGCCCCCCAAGGAGCGGGTACTACAATGAGCAGTTCTTC. Translated: CASSPPRSGYYNEQFF.

This clonotype came up many times. The rearrangement uses TRBV20-1 and TRBJ1-3; 12 nucleotides align to TRBD1. Germline-derived CDR1 and CDR2 are DFQATT and SNEGSKA (reference sequence). The CDR3 loop spans 17 amino acids. Trimming cost V 6 bases and J 3 bases; bases outside gene matches: 12. The CDR3 is CSAPDPGTGGYGNTIYF. The CDR3 nucleotides read TGCAGTGCACCTGACCCCGGGACAGGGGGCTATGGAAACACCATATATTTT.

This clonotype was counted at least ten times. This chain connects TRBV3-1 to TRBJ1-6, with D unclear. There are 14 residues in the CDR3. Germline V gene sequence: CDR1 LGHDT, CDR2 YNNKEL (reference sequence). V dropped 4 bases and J dropped 7 bases, with 11 bases sitting between them. The CDR3 is CASSPTSTNSPLHF. The CDR3 DNA reads TGTGCCAGCAGCCCGACATCGACAAATTCACCCCTCCACTTT.

This clonotype was picked up many times. The CDR3 is CSVEVGGNTEAFF. CDR3 in DNA: TGCAGTGTTGAGGTGGGGGGGAACACTGAAGCTTTCTTT. The V gene is TRBV20-1, the J gene TRBJ1-1; D possibly corresponds to TRBD1 (5 bases). The length of the CDR3 is 13 residues. Trimming pared 7 bases from V and 1 base from J, leaving 13 bases between. The germline V gene encodes CDR1 DFQATT and CDR2 SNEGSKA (reference sequence).

The chain links TRBV6-2 or TRBV6-3 to TRBJ2-2; D might be TRBD1 or TRBD2, each matching 5 bases. Germline V gives CDR1 MNHEY, CDR2 SVGEGT. This CDR3 is 14 amino acids long. V gave up 0 bases and J gave up 4 bases, with 6 bases separating them. This CDR3 is CASSYSGATGELFF. As DNA, the CDR3 is TGTGCCAGCAGTTACTCCGGGGCCACCGGGGAGCTGTTTTTT.

This clonotype was counted between two and nine times. This chain links TRBV5-1 with TRBJ2-2; maybe TRBD2 (5 bases). Between the trimmed V and J ends, which lost 1 base and 6 bases, there was a span of 10 bases. The CDR3 is 14 residues long. Germline CDR1 is SGHRS and CDR2 is YFSETQ. The CDR3 DNA follows: TGCGCCAGCAGCTTGTCCGACGGGGCCGGGGAGCTGTTTTTT. Its protein is CASSLSDGAGELFF.

This clonotype was recorded many times. The chain employs TRBV7-9 and TRBJ2-1; a possible D gene is TRBD1 (5 bases). The CDR3 length is 14 residues. V lost 5 bases to trimming and J lost 6 bases, with 14 bases between them. Germline CDR1 reads SEHNR; CDR2 reads FQNEAQ (reference sequence). In DNA, the CDR3 is TGTGCCAGCAGCCTACCCCAGGGTACCAATGAGCAGTTCTTC. Translated, it gives CASSLPQGTNEQFF.

This clonotype was observed a handful of times. A much bigger clone sits one base away, suggesting this may be a read error. The rearrangement joins TRBV25-1 to TRBJ2-3; D unclear. Trimming took 2 bases from V and 6 from J, leaving 0 bases between them. Germline CDR1 MGHDK, CDR2 SYGVNS. The CDR3 consists of 10 residues. The CDR3 here is CASSEDTQYF. As DNA, the CDR3 is TGTGCCAGCAGTGAAGATACGCAGTATTTT.

The chain combines TRBV4-1 with TRBJ1-1; D not certain. The CDR3 covers 17 residues. The ends were cut back, 1 base at V and 1 base at J, with 16 bases in the middle. Germline CDR1 reads MGHRA; CDR2 reads YSYEKL. Written as DNA, the CDR3 is TGCGCCAGCAGCCAAGTAGCAGGACGGAGAACGAACACTGAAGCTTTCTTT. Residues: CASSQVAGRRTNTEAFF.

V and J are TRBV7-9 and TRBJ2-7; 8 nucleotides agree with TRBD1. The CDR3 has 18 residues. The ends lost 5 bases at V and 1 base at J; junction bases unmatched: 16. Germline CDR1 and CDR2: SEHNR and FQNEAQ (reference sequence). DNA of the CDR3: TGTGCCAGCAGCCCAACCCCCCGACAGGGGCCCCAGTCCTACGAGCAGTACTTC. Translated, it gives CASSPTPRQGPQSYEQYF.